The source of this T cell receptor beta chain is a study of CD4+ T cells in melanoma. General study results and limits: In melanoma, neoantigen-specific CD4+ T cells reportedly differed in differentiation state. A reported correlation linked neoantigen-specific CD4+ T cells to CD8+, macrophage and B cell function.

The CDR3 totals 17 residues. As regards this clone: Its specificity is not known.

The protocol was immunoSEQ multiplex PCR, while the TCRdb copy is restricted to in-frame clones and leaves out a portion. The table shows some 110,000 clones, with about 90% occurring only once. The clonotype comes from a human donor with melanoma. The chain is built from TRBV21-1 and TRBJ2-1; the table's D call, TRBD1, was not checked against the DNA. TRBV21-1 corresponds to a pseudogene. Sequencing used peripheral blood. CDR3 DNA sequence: TGTGCCAGCAGCAAAACTCCAGGGGAAGAGTCCTACAATGAGCAGTTCTTC. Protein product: CASSKTPGEESYNEQFF.